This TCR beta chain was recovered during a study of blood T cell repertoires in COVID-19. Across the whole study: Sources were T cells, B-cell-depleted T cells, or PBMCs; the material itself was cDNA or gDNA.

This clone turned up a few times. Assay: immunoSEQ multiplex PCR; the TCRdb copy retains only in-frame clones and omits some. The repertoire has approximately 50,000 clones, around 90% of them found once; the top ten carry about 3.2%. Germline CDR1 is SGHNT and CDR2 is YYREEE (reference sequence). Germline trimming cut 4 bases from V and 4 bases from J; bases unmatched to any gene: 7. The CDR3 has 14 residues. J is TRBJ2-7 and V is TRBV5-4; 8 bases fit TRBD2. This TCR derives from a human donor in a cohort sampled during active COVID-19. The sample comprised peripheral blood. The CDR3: CASSLRGGLYEQYF. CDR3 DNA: TGTGCCAGCAGCCTCCGGGGGGGGCTGTACGAGCAGTACTTC.